This T cell receptor beta chain stems from a study of blood T cell repertoires in COVID-19. Study details: Samples representing acute and convalescent COVID-19 were sourced from the United States, Italy and Spain. T cells, B-cell-depleted T cells, or PBMCs provided the cDNA or gDNA that served as material.

Germline lookup yields CDR1 LGHDT and CDR2 YNNKEL (reference sequence). With V trimmed by 5 bases and J by 7 bases, 6 bases remained unmatched. The length of the CDR3 is 13 residues. The table lists this clone with a few counts. Methods used by the authors: Nucleated cell counts were estimated from reference gene primer amplification. The method was immunoSEQ multiplex PCR; TCRdb's version includes in-frame clones alone and lacks a portion of them. V and J calls and clone size are those listed in that table; D and trimming were worked out from the DNA. The sample includes 55,000 to 75,000 clones, nearly 90% seen only once; the top ten take less than 1.5%.

Material: peripheral blood. This receptor was taken from a man aged 55-75 years with acute or convalescent COVID-19. The rearrangement uses TRBV3-1 (or the pseudogene TRBV3-2) and TRBJ1-1, with 8 bases that match TRBD1. For the CDR3, the DNA is TGTGCCAGCAGCTTTAACACAGGGGGTGAAGCTTTCTTT. Translation gives CASSFNTGGEAFF.